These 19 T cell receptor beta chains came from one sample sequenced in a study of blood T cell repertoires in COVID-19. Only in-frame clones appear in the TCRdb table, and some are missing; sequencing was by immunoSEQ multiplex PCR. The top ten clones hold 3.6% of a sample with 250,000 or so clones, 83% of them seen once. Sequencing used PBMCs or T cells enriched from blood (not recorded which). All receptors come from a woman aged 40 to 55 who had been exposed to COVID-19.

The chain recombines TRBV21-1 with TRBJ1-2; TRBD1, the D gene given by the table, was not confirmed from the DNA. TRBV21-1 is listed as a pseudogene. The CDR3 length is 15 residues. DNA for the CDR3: TGTGCCAGCAGCAAACACCAGGGCCAGGACTATGGCTACACCTTC. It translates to CASSKHQGQDYGYTF.

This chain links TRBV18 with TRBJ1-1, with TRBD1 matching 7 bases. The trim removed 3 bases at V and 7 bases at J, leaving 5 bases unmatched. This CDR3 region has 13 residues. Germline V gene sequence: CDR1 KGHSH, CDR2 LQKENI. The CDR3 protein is CASSPGTDVEAFF. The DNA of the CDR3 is TGTGCCAGCTCACCGGGGACAGACGTTGAAGCTTTCTTT. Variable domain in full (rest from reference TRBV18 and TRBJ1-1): NAGVMQNPRHLVRRRGQEARLRCSPMKGHSHVYWYRQLPEEGLKFMVYLQKENIIDESGMPKERFSAEFPKEGPSILRIQQVVRGDSAAYFCASSPGTDVEAFFGQGTRLTVV.

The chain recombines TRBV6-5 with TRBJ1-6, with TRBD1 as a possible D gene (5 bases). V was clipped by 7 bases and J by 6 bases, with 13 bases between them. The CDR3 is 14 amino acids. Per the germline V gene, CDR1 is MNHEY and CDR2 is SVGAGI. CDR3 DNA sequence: TGTGCCAGCACAGGGCAAGTGGGTAATTCACCCCTCCACTTT. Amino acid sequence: CASTGQVGNSPLHF.

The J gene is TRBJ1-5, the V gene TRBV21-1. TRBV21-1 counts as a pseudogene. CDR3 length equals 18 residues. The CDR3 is CASSTLGGSRIRNQPQHF. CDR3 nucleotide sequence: TGTGCCAGCAGCACACTCGGGGGGTCCCGGATCCGCAATCAGCCCCAGCATTTT.

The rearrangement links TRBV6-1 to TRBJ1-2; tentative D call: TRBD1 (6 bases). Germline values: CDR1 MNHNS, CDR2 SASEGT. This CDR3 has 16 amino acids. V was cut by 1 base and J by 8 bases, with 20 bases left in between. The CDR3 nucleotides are TGTGCCAGCAGTGAAGGAGGGGGAAGTCCAATCTTAGGCTACACCTTC. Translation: CASSEGGGSPILGYTF.

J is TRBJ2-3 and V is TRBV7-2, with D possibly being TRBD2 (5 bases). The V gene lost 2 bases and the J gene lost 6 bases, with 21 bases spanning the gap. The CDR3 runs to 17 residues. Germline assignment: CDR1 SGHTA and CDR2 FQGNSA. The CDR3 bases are TGTGCCAGCAGCTTACGTCTAGCAGCCCCCCTAGAGGATACGCAGTATTTT. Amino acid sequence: CASSLRLAAPLEDTQYF.

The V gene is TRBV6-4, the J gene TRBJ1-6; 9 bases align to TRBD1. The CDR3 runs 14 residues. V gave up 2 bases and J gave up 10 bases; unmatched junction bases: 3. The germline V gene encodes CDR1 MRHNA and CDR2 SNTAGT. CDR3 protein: CASSDETGGSPLHF. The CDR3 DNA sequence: TGTGCCAGCAGTGACGAGACAGGGGGATCACCCCTCCACTTT.

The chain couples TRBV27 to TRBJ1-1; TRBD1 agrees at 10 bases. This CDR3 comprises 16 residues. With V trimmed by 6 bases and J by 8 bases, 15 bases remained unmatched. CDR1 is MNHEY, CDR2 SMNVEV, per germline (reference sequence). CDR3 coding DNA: TGTGCCAGCAGCTCGAAGACAGGGGGCGGGCTGGGGGAAGCTTTCTTT. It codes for CASSSKTGGGLGEAFF.

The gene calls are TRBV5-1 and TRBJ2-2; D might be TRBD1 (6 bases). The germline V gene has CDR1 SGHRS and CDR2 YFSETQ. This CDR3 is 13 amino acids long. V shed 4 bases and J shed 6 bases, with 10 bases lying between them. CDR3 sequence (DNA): TGCGCCAGCAGCCTCACAGGGTCCGGGGAGCTGTTTTTT. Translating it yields CASSLTGSGELFF.

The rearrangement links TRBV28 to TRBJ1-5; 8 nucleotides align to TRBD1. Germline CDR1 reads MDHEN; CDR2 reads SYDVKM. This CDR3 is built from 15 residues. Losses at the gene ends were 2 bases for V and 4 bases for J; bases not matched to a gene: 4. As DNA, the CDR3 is TGTGCCAGCAGTTTACTAGGGGACAGGAATCAGCCCCAGCATTTT. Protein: CASSLLGDRNQPQHF. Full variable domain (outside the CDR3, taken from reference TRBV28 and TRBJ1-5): DVKVTQSSRYLVKRTGEKVFLECVQDMDHENMFWYRQDPGLGLRLIYFSYDVKMKEKGDIPEGYSVSREKKERFSLILESASTNQTSMYLCASSLLGDRNQPQHFGDGTRLSIL.

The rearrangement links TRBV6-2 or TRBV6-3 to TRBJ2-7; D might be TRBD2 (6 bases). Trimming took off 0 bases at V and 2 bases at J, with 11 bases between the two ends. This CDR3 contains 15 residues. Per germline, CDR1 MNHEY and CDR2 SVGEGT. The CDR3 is CASSYSWRGAYEQYF. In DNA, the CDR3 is TGTGCCAGCAGTTACTCGTGGAGGGGTGCCTACGAGCAGTACTTC.

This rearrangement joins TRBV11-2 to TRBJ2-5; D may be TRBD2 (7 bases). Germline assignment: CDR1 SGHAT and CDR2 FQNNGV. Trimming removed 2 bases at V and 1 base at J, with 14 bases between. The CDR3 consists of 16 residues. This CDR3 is CASSLPVGGLQETQYF. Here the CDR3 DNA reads TGTGCCAGCAGCTTACCGGTGGGGGGGCTCCAAGAGACCCAGTACTTC.

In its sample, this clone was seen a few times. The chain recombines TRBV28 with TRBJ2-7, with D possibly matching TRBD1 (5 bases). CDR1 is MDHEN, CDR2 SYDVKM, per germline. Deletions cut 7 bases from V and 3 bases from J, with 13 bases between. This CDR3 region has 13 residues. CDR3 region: CASTTNRYYEQYF. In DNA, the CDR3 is TGTGCCAGCACCACAAACAGGTACTACGAGCAGTACTTC.

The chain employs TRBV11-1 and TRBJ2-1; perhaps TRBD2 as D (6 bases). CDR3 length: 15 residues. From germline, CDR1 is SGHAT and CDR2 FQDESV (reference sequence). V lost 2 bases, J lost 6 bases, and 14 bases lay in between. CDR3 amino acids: CASSLTSTGLNEQFF. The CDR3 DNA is TGTGCCAGCAGCTTAACTAGCACGGGGCTCAATGAGCAGTTCTTC.

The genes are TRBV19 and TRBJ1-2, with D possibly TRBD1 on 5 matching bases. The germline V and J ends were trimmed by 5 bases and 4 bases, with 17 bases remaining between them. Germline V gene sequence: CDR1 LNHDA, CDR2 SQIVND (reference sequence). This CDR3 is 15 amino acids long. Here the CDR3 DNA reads TGTGCCAGTAGTTCAGGGAGGGGTGGTTCCTATGGCTACACCTTC. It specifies CASSSGRGGSYGYTF. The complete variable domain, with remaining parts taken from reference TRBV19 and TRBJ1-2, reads DGGITQSPKYLFRKEGQNVTLSCEQNLNHDAMYWYRQDPGQGLRLIYYSQIVNDFQKGDIAEGYSVSREKKESFPLTVTSAQKNPTAFYLCASSSGRGGSYGYTFGSGTRLTVV.

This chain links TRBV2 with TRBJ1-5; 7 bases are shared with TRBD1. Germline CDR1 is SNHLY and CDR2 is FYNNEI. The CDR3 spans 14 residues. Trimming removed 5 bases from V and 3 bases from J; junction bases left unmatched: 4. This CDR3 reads CASSRDSPNQPQHF. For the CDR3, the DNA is TGTGCCAGCAGTCGGGACAGCCCCAATCAGCCCCAGCATTTT. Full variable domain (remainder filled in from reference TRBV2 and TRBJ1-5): EPEVTQTPSHQVTQMGQEVILRCVPISNHLYFYWYRQILGQKVEFLVSFYNNEISEKSEIFDDQFSVERPDGSNFTLKIRSTKLEDSAMYFCASSRDSPNQPQHFGDGTRLSIL.

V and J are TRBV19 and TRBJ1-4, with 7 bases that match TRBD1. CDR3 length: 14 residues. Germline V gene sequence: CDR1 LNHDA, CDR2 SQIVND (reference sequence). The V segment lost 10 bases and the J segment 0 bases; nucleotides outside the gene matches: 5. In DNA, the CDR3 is TGTGCCACCCGGGACAGATCAACTAATGAAAAACTGTTTTTT. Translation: CATRDRSTNEKLFF. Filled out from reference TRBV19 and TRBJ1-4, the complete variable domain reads DGGITQSPKYLFRKEGQNVTLSCEQNLNHDAMYWYRQDPGQGLRLIYYSQIVNDFQKGDIAEGYSVSREKKESFPLTVTSAQKNPTAFYLCATRDRSTNEKLFFGSGTQLSVL.

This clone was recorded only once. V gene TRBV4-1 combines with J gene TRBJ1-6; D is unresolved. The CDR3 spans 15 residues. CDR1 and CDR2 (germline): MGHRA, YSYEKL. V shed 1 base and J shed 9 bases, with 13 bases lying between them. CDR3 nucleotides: TGCGCCAGCAGCCAAGTGGTACCGACACCTTCACCCCTCCACTTT. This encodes CASSQVVPTPSPLHF.

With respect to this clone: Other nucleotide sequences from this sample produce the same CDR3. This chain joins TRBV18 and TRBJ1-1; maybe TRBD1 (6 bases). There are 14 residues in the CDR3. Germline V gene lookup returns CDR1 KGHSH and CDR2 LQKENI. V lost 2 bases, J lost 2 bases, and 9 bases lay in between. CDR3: CASSPRTDNTEAFF. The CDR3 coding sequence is TGTGCCAGCTCACCAAGGACAGATAACACTGAAGCTTTCTTT.